Below are 12 T cell receptor beta chains sequenced from a single sample in a study of regulatory T cells in long-lasting Graves disease. Time point specified: newly diagnosed GD, antithyroid drugs for less than 3 months. The authors made the TCR library using RNA they extracted from PBMCs. Arm-PCR of CDR3 regions and iRepertoire HTBI primers were the basis on which TCR beta libraries were built. TCRdb fed the multiplex PCR reads into MiXCR, producing one record per CDR3 protein. The sample has 500,000 or so distinct CDR3 sequences, 14% seen once; the top ten hold around a sixth. This sample was shared with a second study, whose subject was T cells in Graves' hyperthyroidism and ophthalmopathy.

The sample consisted of peripheral blood mononuclear cells (PBMCs), taken at new diagnosis, from a patient treated with antithyroid drugs. These TCRs come from a woman aged 45-59 years with Graves disease.

There are many counts of this clonotype. The V gene is TRBV5-8, the J gene TRBJ2-5, with TRBD1 matching over 7 bases. The CDR3 spans 19 residues. Germline trimming cut 2 bases from V and 0 bases from J; bases unmatched to any gene: 16. From germline, CDR1 is SGHTS and CDR2 YDEGEE. Here the CDR3 reads CASSFSDRVWGAHQETQYF. The CDR3 coding sequence is TGTGCCAGCAGCTTTTCCGACAGGGTATGGGGCGCCCACCAAGAGACCCAGTACTTC.

This clonotype was seen many times. The V call is TRBV5-5, the J call TRBJ1-1; D is possibly TRBD1 (6 bases). Germline values: CDR1 SGHKS, CDR2 YYEKEE (reference sequence). The CDR3 loop spans 15 amino acids. Trimming left V 0 bases short and J 6 bases short, with 15 bases between. CDR3 DNA sequence: TGTGCCAGCAGCTTGGCGCGTTCGGGGGCAGCTGAAGCTTTCTTT. It yields the protein CASSLARSGAAEAFF.

This clonotype was seen at least ten times. This chain uses TRBV3-1 with TRBJ2-7; no clear D gene. Germline V gene data show CDR1 as LGHDT and CDR2 as YNNKEL (reference sequence). CDR3 length: 12 residues. Trimming pared 3 bases from V and 1 base from J, leaving 4 bases between. CDR3 nucleotides: TGTGCCAGCAGCCAGGTTTCCTACGAGCAGTACTTC. Encoded protein: CASSQVSYEQYF.

This clonotype was observed at least ten times. The chain combines TRBV28 with TRBJ2-5; 9 positions agree with TRBD2. Germline CDR1 MDHEN, CDR2 SYDVKM. V dropped 3 bases and J dropped 1; count of bases not matched to a gene: 3. The CDR3 spans 15 residues. The CDR3 reads CASSLGGRAQETQYF. CDR3 in DNA: TGTGCCAGCAGTTTGGGCGGGAGGGCCCAAGAGACCCAGTACTTC. The entire variable domain, with the rest obtained from reference TRBV28 and TRBJ2-5, is as follows: DVKVTQSSRYLVKRTGEKVFLECVQDMDHENMFWYRQDPGLGLRLIYFSYDVKMKEKGDIPEGYSVSREKKERFSLILESASTNQTSMYLCASSLGGRAQETQYFGPGTRLLVL.

V is TRBV6-2 or TRBV6-3 and J is TRBJ2-7, with D uncertain. Deletions cut 7 bases from V and 0 bases from J, with 16 bases between. This CDR3 is 15 amino acids long. Germline CDR1 and CDR2: MNHEY and SVGEGT. CDR3 sequence reads: CASTPRRINSYEQYF. In DNA form, the CDR3 reads TGTGCCAGCACCCCCCGGAGAATTAACTCCTACGAGCAGTACTTC.

This clonotype was seen ten or more times. The rearrangement links TRBV12-3 or TRBV12-4 to TRBJ2-1, with D possibly TRBD1 on 6 matching bases. Between the trimmed V and J ends, which lost 5 bases and 2 bases, there was a span of 10 bases. The CDR3 is made up of 14 amino acids. CDR3 nucleotide sequence: TGTGCCAGCAGTCGGACAGTCGCCTACAATGAGCAGTTCTTC. It is translated as CASSRTVAYNEQFF.

This clonotype was counted only a few times. This chain joins TRBV6-1 and TRBJ2-5; D remains unclear. This CDR3 is 15 amino acids long. The V end was cut by 3 bases, the J end by 5 bases, with 16 bases between. The germline gives CDR1 MNHNS, CDR2 SASEGT. The CDR3 DNA follows: TGTGCCAGCAGTGAGGACCCCCATAATCGCGAGACCCAGTACTTC. Protein: CASSEDPHNRETQYF.

This clonotype was observed at least ten times. The CDR3 DNA reads TGCGCCAGCAGCTCGGGCCGGGGGAGGGGAACCTACGAGCAGTACTTC. Amino acids: CASSSGRGRGTYEQYF. This chain links TRBV5-1 with TRBJ2-7; TRBD2 agrees at 7 bases. The V gene end was trimmed by 3 bases and the J gene end by 2 bases; junction bases not matched to a gene: 11. The CDR3 has 16 residues. Germline loops: CDR1 SGHRS, CDR2 YFSETQ.

This clonotype was counted many times. This sequence joins TRBV29-1 and TRBJ2-5; TRBD2 agrees at 8 bases. The V gene end was trimmed by 7 bases and the J gene end by 3 bases; junction bases not matched to a gene: 4. Germline values: CDR1 SQVTM, CDR2 ANQGSEA. CDR3 length: 12 residues. The CDR3 sequence is CSAILAEETQYF. The CDR3 region has the DNA TGCAGCGCGATACTAGCGGAAGAGACCCAGTACTTC.

This clonotype was observed at least ten times. The chain recombines TRBV7-9 with TRBJ1-2, with D uncertain. The V end was cut by 4 bases, the J end by 2 bases, with 8 bases between. This CDR3 spans 13 amino acids. Germline lookup yields CDR1 SEHNR and CDR2 FQNEAQ (reference sequence). The CDR3 is CASSWERNYGYTF. In nucleotides, the CDR3 is TGTGCCAGCAGCTGGGAGAGAAACTATGGCTACACCTTC.

This clonotype appeared many times. J is TRBJ2-7 and V is TRBV10-3; the D gene is possibly TRBD1 (6 bases). Germline loops: CDR1 ENHRY, CDR2 SYGVKD. The V and J ends lost 6 bases and 5 bases respectively, with 23 bases between them. The CDR3 runs 16 residues. Here the CDR3 DNA reads TGTGCCATCAGCCTCAAAACAGGGCCTTCCCGGGACGAGCAGTACTTC. This translates into CAISLKTGPSRDEQYF.

DNA of the CDR3: TGCGCCAGTACCCTACTCGGCGGGGTAGGGACAGATACGCAGTATTTT. Amino acids: CASTLLGGVGTDTQYF. J is TRBJ2-3 and V is TRBV5-1, with D possibly TRBD2 on 6 matching bases. Trimming left V 8 bases short and J 3 bases short, with 22 bases between. Per the germline V gene, CDR1 is SGHRS and CDR2 is YFSETQ. This CDR3 spans 16 amino acids.